This is a list of T cell receptor beta chains from one sample in a study of blood T cell repertoires in COVID-19. Data came from immunoSEQ multiplex PCR; TCRdb stores just in-frame clones and leaves some out. The sample includes roughly 190,000 clones, roughly 89% of them seen just once. The sequencing sample was made of peripheral blood. These receptors came from a man younger than 30 with active or convalescent COVID-19. Both conserved end residues are part of each CDR3. Fields, in order: V gene, D gene, J gene, clone size, CDR3 protein, CDR3 DNA. The D gene is left open where the match is weak. Clone size is not always given. Where it is, it says once, few, many or a class for expanded clones.

TRBV28	TRBD1	TRBJ1-2	.	CASGFRDRWSYGYTF	TGTGCCAGCGGATTCCGGGACAGATGGTCTTATGGCTACACCTTC
TRBV7-2	.	TRBJ2-7	.	CASSLAGAVYEQYF	TGTGCCAGCAGCTTAGCGGGAGCGGTCTACGAGCAGTACTTC
TRBV24-1	TRBD2	TRBJ2-5	.	CATSDLAGEETQYF	TGTGCCACCAGTGATTTAGCGGGAGAAGAGACCCAGTACTTC
TRBV5-5	TRBD1	TRBJ1-3	.	CASSPGGAGGNTIYF	TGTGCCAGCAGCCCAGGGGGCGCGGGAGGAAACACCATATATTTT
TRBV19	.	TRBJ1-5	.	CASSLQDSGQPQHF	TGTGCCAGTAGTTTACAGGACAGTGGTCAGCCCCAGCATTTT
TRBV5-4	TRBD1	TRBJ1-1	few	CASSGQGPTEAFF	TGTGCCAGCTCGGGACAGGGACCGACTGAAGCTTTCTTT
TRBV4-1	TRBD1	TRBJ1-1	once	CASRYGQGVPNTEAFF	TGCGCCAGCAGATACGGACAGGGAGTCCCGAACACTGAAGCTTTCTTT
TRBV27	.	TRBJ1-2	.	CASSLNSRGYGYTF	TGTGCCAGCAGTTTAAATAGCCGGGGCTATGGCTACACCTTC
TRBV21-1	.	TRBJ1-2	.	CASSKGWTVRDGYTF	TGTGCCAGCAGCAAAGGGTGGACAGTCCGGGATGGCTACACCTTC
TRBV7-9	TRBD1	TRBJ1-5	.	CASSLAGQGGQPQHF	TGTGCCAGCAGCTTAGCGGGACAGGGAGGCCAGCCCCAGCATTTT
TRBV2	TRBD2	TRBJ2-7	.	CASNLAGSSYEQYF	TGTGCCAGCAACCTAGCGGGGAGCTCCTACGAGCAGTACTTC
TRBV19	TRBD2	TRBJ2-3	.	CASRPTSGGTQYF	TGTGCCAGTAGGCCTACTAGCGGGGGTACGCAGTATTTT
TRBV3-1/TRBV3-2	TRBD1	TRBJ2-7	.	CASLGQGREQYF	TGTGCCAGCTTGGGACAGGGGCGCGAGCAGTACTTC
TRBV19	TRBD2	TRBJ2-1	.	CASSLAGGRNEQFF	TGTGCCAGTAGCTTAGCGGGAGGGAGAAATGAGCAGTTCTTC
TRBV5-4	TRBD1	TRBJ1-6	.	CATKAGQGGSPLHF	TGTGCCACCAAAGCGGGACAGGGAGGTTCACCCCTCCACTTT
TRBV19	TRBD1	TRBJ1-1	.	CASSLTGVFTEAFF	TGTGCCAGCTCCCTGACAGGGGTTTTCACTGAAGCTTTCTTT
TRBV29-1	.	TRBJ2-1	.	CSAVAAGVVNEQFF	TGCAGCGCAGTCGCAGCGGGTGTAGTCAATGAGCAGTTCTTC
TRBV13	.	TRBJ1-4	.	CASSLGPGIEKLFF	TGTGCCAGCAGCTTAGGCCCAGGGATTGAAAAACTGTTTTTT
TRBV20-1	TRBD1	TRBJ1-2	.	CSASPGGGGYGYTF	TGCAGTGCTAGTCCAGGGGGCGGTGGCTATGGCTACACCTTC
TRBV19	.	TRBJ1-1	few	CASSIQGLGTEAFF	TGTGCCAGTAGTATCCAGGGGTTGGGCACTGAAGCTTTCTTT
TRBV28	.	TRBJ1-3	.	CASSLRSGNTIYF	TGTGCCAGCAGTTTACGCTCTGGAAACACCATATATTTT
TRBV11-2	TRBD1	TRBJ1-2	.	CASSLTGDGYTF	TGTGCCAGCAGCTTAACAGGGGACGGCTACACCTTC
TRBV25-1	TRBD1	TRBJ2-3	.	CASSEFKGTGHDTQYF	TGTGCCAGCAGTGAATTCAAAGGGACAGGTCATGATACGCAGTATTTT